This T cell receptor beta chain derives from a study of T cell responses to AZD1222 COVID-19 vaccine. The study, taken as a whole, reports: Regions 160-218 and 743-854 held dominance among vaccine-associated CD4 TCRs, which spanned spike. The sample set comprised mostly white British donors with more females, and clonal diversity was possibly underestimated. Baseline seropositivity characterized only a handful of AZD1222 recipients.

To note about this clone: Its cognate antigen is unknown.

The CDR3 runs to 15 residues. CDR1 and CDR2 from the germline V gene are MNHEY and SVGAGI. The ends were cut back, 0 bases at V and 2 bases at J, with 11 bases in the middle. Both about-4-week and about-12-week second-dose recipients were combined. Profiled with immunoSEQ multiplex PCR; TCRdb holds only in-frame clones, not every one. Of around 94,000 clones listed, about 85% are singletons. The TCR comes from an adult who received the AZD1222 COVID-19 vaccine. The input for sequencing was peripheral blood, taken 28 days after the second AZD1222 dose. The chain combines TRBV6-5 with TRBJ2-7; D is perhaps TRBD2 (6 bases). The CDR3 here is CASSYSPSEPYEQYF. The CDR3 DNA sequence: TGTGCCAGCAGTTACTCTCCTAGCGAACCCTACGAGCAGTACTTC.